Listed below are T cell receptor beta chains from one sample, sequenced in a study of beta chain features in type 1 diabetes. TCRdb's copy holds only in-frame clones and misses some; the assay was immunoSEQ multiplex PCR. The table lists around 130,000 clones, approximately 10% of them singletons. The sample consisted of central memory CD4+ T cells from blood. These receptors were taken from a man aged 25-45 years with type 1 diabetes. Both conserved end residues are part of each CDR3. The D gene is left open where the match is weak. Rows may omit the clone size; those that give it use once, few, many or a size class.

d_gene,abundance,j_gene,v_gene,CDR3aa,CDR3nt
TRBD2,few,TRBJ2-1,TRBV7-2,CASSSTSGGAGNEQFF,TGTGCCAGCAGCTCAACTAGCGGGGGGGCTGGTAATGAGCAGTTCTTC
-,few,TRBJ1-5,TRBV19,CASSTLKSVSDQPQHF,TGTGCCAGTAGTACCCTGAAGAGCGTCTCCGATCAGCCCCAGCATTTT
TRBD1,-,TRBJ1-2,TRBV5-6,CASSYDRVSTF,TGTGCCAGCAGTTATGACAGGGTCTCCACCTTC
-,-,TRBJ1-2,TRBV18,CASSLRGDGYTF,TGTGCCAGCTCATTAAGAGGAGATGGCTACACCTTC
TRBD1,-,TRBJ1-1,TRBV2,CASRKQGEGEAFF,TGTGCCAGCAGGAAACAGGGGGAAGGTGAAGCTTTCTTT
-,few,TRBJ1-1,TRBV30,CAQRRGGATEAFF,TGTGCCCAACGCCGGGGTGGTGCCACTGAAGCTTTCTTT
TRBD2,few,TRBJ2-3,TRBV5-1,CASSTSGTSGALENTDTQYF,TGCGCCAGCAGCACATCCGGGACTAGCGGTGCGCTGGAAAACACAGATACGCAGTATTTT
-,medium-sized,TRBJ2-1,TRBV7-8,CASSSERGNEQFF,TGTGCCAGCAGCTCGGAGCGAGGCAATGAGCAGTTCTTC
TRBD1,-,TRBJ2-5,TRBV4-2,CASSQGDRNQETQYF,TGTGCCAGCAGCCAAGGGGACAGGAATCAAGAGACCCAGTACTTC
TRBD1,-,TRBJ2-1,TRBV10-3,CAITPGQGRRNEQFF,TGTGCCATCACCCCGGGACAGGGGCGCAGGAATGAGCAGTTCTTC
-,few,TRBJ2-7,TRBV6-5,CASSPLTGAYEQYF,TGTGCCAGCAGTCCTTTGACAGGTGCCTACGAGCAGTACTTC
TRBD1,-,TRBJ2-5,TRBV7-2,CASSSTSGGETQYF,TGTGCCAGCAGCTCTACGTCAGGGGGAGAGACCCAGTACTTC
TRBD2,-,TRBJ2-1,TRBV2,CASMPSGGGEQFF,TGTGCCAGCATGCCTAGCGGGGGAGGTGAGCAGTTCTTC
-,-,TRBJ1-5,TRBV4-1,CASSLQVHSNQPQHF,TGCGCCAGCAGCCTACAGGTCCATAGCAATCAGCCCCAGCATTTT
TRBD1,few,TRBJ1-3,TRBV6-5,CASSDRDRANTIYF,TGTGCCAGCAGTGACCGGGACAGGGCCAACACCATATATTTT
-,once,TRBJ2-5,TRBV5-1,CASSLDYQETQYF,TGCGCCAGCAGCTTGGACTACCAAGAGACCCAGTACTTC
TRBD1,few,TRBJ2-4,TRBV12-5,CASGFGQEQYF,TGTGCTAGTGGTTTCGGACAGGAACAGTACTTC
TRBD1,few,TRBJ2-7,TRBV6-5,CATEGQSSYEQYF,TGTGCCACCGAGGGACAGTCCTCCTACGAGCAGTACTTC
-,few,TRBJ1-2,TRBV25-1,CASSEGASGYTF,TGTGCCAGCAGTGAAGGGGCGAGCGGCTACACCTTC
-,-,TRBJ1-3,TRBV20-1,CSANQGNTIYF,TGCAGTGCGAACCAGGGAAACACCATATATTTT
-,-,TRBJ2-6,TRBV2,CASSENRAGGANVLTF,TGTGCCAGCAGTGAGAACAGGGCGGGTGGGGCCAACGTCCTGACTTTC
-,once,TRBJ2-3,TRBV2,CASSITTDTQYF,TGTGCCAGCAGTATAACTACAGATACGCAGTATTTT
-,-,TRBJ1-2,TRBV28,CASSLGRYGYTF,TGTGCCAGCAGTTTGGGGCGCTATGGCTACACCTTC
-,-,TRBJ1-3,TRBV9,CASNDRPGNTIYF,TGTGCCAGCAACGACAGGCCGGGAAACACCATATATTTT
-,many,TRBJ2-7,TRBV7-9,CASSLQQTYEQYF,TGTGCCAGCAGCTTACAACAGACCTACGAGCAGTACTTC
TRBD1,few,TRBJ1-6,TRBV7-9,CASSRYGQENSPLHF,TGTGCCAGCAGCCGCTATGGACAGGAGAATTCACCCCTCCACTTT
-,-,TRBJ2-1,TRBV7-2,CASSLASVGEQFF,TGTGCCAGCAGCTTAGCTAGCGTCGGTGAGCAGTTCTTC
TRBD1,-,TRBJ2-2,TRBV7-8,CASRGTENTGELFF,TGTGCCAGCAGGGGGACAGAGAACACCGGGGAGCTGTTTTTT
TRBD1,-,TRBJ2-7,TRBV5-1,CASQTGTGGIEQYF,TGCGCCAGCCAGACCGGGACAGGGGGCATCGAGCAGTACTTC
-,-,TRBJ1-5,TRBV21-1,CASSIRALGRNQPQHF,TGTGCCAGCAGCATCAGGGCTCTCGGGCGCAATCAGCCCCAGCATTTT
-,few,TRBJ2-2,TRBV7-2,CASSFGGTWSGELFF,TGTGCCAGCAGCTTTGGGGGGACGTGGTCCGGGGAGCTGTTTTTT
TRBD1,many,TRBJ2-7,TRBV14,CASSRNRGYEQYF,TGTGCCAGCAGCCGGAACAGGGGCTACGAGCAGTACTTC
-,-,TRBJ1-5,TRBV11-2,CASSLDRDQPQHF,TGTGCCAGCAGCTTAGATCGGGATCAGCCCCAGCATTTT
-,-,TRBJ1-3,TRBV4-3,CASSQDRSLSGNTIYF,TGCGCCAGCAGCCAAGATCGAAGCCTCTCTGGAAACACCATATATTTT
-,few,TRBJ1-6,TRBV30,CAWSRNSPLHF,TGTGCCTGGAGTCGGAATTCACCCCTCCACTTT
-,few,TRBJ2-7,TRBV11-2,CASSLDRGEQYF,TGTGCCAGCAGCTTAGATCGAGGGGAGCAGTACTTC
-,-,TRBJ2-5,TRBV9,CASSDQTGGETQYF,TGTGCCAGCAGCGATCAGACAGGTGGGGAGACCCAGTACTTC
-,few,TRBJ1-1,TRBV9,CASSVGQAGTEAFF,TGTGCCAGCAGCGTAGGCCAGGCCGGCACTGAAGCTTTCTTT
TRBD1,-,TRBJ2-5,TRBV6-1,CASSATGGETQYF,TGTGCCAGCAGTGCGACAGGGGGGGAGACCCAGTACTTC